The clone carrying this T cell receptor beta chain has just a few counts. Its specificity is not known. Since all of the isolated RNA was reverse transcribed, expressed TCRB transcripts were what got sequenced. Clones were sequenced by immunoSEQ multiplex PCR, and TCRdb holds only the in-frame ones, with some missing. The table records 100,000 to 150,000 clones, roughly 10% of them present only once. The data belong to a study of beta chain features in type 1 diabetes. At the level of the study: Examined across all samples were around 110 million sorted cells. Study-wide points: cDNA sequencing could over-represent cells with high TCR expression. Researchers report that Type 1 diabetes patients had moderately but significantly shorter TCRB CDR3s across all four CD4+ subsets.

Trimming took 6 bases from V and 6 from J; bases not matched to a gene: 10. Germline loops: CDR1 SEHNR, CDR2 FQNEAQ (reference sequence). The CDR3 covers 14 residues. Markers CD45RO/CCR7/CD25/CD127/CD95/CD27 served to sort CD4+ naive, central memory, regulatory and stem cell-like memory cells. The sequence derives from a man aged 25 to 40 with type 1 diabetes. The chain joins TRBV7-9 to TRBJ1-2; 7 nucleotides match TRBD1. What was sequenced was central memory CD4+ T cells from blood. The CDR3 sequence is CASSQGVGPHGYTF. CDR3 nucleotide sequence: TGTGCCAGCAGTCAGGGGGTAGGGCCGCATGGCTACACCTTC.